The 6 T cell receptor beta chains below come from one sample, sequenced in a study of T cell clonality in common variable immunodeficiency. Using immunoSEQ multiplex PCR, the repertoire was profiled, and TCRdb retains in-frame clones only, with some absent. In total the sample includes roughly 79,000 clones, none of them seen once. The sample taken for sequencing was peripheral blood mononuclear cells. The origin of the receptors is a person aged 18 to 69 in good health.

This clone occurred many times. The CDR3 end lies 3 residues beyond the end of the read and is filled in from the germline J gene. This chain links TRBV5-5 with TRBJ2-7; a possible D gene is TRBD1 (6 bases). Trimming took 2 bases from V and 5 from J, leaving 17 bases between them. Germline V CDR1 and CDR2: SGHKS, YYEKEE (reference sequence). The CDR3 has 15 residues. The sequenced part of the CDR3 DNA is TGTGCCAGCAGCTTTTTAGTAGGGGGTTCCAACGAG. Its protein is CASSFLVGGSNE. The CDR3 reads in full as CASSFLVGGSNEQYF.

This clone was observed at least ten times. From the germline J gene comes the end of the CDR3, since the read stops 3 residues before it. The chain couples TRBV5-8 to TRBJ2-7, with a tentative D call TRBD1 (5 bases). The V gene lost 4 bases and the J gene lost 3 bases, with 11 bases spanning the gap. The CDR3 loop spans 13 amino acids. CDR1 and CDR2 (germline): SGHTS, YDEGEE. The CDR3 DNA, read in part, is TGTGCCAGCAGCCACAGAGACAGCTACGAG. Encoded protein: CASSHRDSYE. The full CDR3 reads CASSHRDSYEQYF.

This clone showed up many times. The read ends 3 residues shy of where the CDR3 ends; the end is completed using the germline J gene. V and J are TRBV12-3 or TRBV12-4 and TRBJ2-7, with D possibly matching TRBD1 (6 bases). CDR3 length: 14 residues. V gave up 5 bases and J gave up 4 bases, with 15 bases separating them. The DNA read from the CDR3 is TGTGCCAGCAGTCCACAGGGTCATACGTACGAG. Its protein is CASSPQGHTYE. The entire CDR3 protein reads CASSPQGHTYEQYF.

This clone was picked up many times. The read gets to within 3 residues of the CDR3 end, and the germline J gene fills in the rest. The chain is built from TRBV5-1 and TRBJ1-4; a weak D match, TRBD1 (6 bases). The V gene lost 2 bases and the J gene lost 7 bases, with 18 bases spanning the gap. In germline, CDR1 is SGHRS, CDR2 YFSETQ. The CDR3 has 16 amino acids. CDR3 protein: CASSFQPQGRGEKLFF. Incomplete CDR3 DNA: TGCGCCAGCAGCTTCCAACCTCAGGGGAGGGGTGAAAAA.

Many counts were recorded for this clone. Read sequence stops 3 residues before the CDR3 end, and the germline J gene provides the missing end. J is TRBJ2-1 and V is TRBV7-9; no definite D call. The CDR3 sequence is 13 residues long. Trimming removed 1 base at V and 4 bases at J, with 5 bases between. Germline assignment: CDR1 SEHNR and CDR2 FQNEAQ (reference sequence). CDR3 DNA, as far as it was read: TGTGCCAGCAGCTTAGTAAAATACAATGAG. It yields the protein CASSLVKYNE. The CDR3 as a whole reads CASSLVKYNEQFF. Variable domain in full (rest from reference TRBV7-9 and TRBJ2-1): DTGVSQNPRHKITKRGQNVTFRCDPISEHNRLYWYRQTLGQGPEFLTYFQNEAQLEKSRLLSDRFSAERPKGSFSTLEIQRTEQGDSAMYLCASSLVKYNEQFFGPGTRLTVL.

This clone occurred many times. Germline is not matched at one junction end, which may reflect a read error. The read ends 3 residues early relative to the CDR3; the germline J gene fills the gap. The J gene is TRBJ2-3, the V gene TRBV4-2; D is undetermined. The CDR3 sequence is 14 residues long. Per germline, CDR1 LGHNA and CDR2 YNFKEQ. The CDR3 protein is CASSQEQGTDTQYF. The covered CDR3 bases are TGCGCCAGCAGCCAAGAGCAGGGCACAGATACG.